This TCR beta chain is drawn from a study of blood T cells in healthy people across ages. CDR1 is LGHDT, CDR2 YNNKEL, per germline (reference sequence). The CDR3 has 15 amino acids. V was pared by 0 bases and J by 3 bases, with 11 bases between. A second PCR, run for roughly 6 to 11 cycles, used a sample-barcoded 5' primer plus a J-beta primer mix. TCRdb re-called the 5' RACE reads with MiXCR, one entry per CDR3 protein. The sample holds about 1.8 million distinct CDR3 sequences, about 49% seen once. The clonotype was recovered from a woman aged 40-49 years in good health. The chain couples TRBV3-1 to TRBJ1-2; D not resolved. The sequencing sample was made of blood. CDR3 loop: CASSQDLPAYYGYTF. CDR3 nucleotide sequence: TGTGCCAGCAGCCAAGATCTGCCCGCGTACTATGGCTACACCTTC.